This T cell receptor (beta chain) was recorded in a study of PD-L1 blockade in urothelial cancer. Study-level information: Peripheral blood specimens exhibited a median yield of around 130,000 T cells. General study results and limits: At 3 weeks on treatment, tumor-associated clones expanded more with durable benefit.

Time point meaning: pretreatment peripheral blood. Points on this clone: Its matching antigen is unknown.

Sequenced by immunoSEQ multiplex PCR; TCRdb stores in-frame clones only, minus some. Of around 50,000 clones listed, 82% are singletons. Germline V gives CDR1 SGHDT, CDR2 YYEEEE. With 4 bases clipped from V and 5 bases from J, the junction kept 3 bases outside the gene matches. This CDR3 is 13 amino acids long. The sample here was PBMCs, taken around atezolizumab (anti-PD-L1) treatment. The TCR originated in a man aged 45-65 years with urothelial cancer. The gene calls are TRBV5-6 and TRBJ2-7, with 10 bases identical to TRBD1. The CDR3 is CASSRDRGHEQYF. The CDR3 DNA reads as TGTGCCAGCAGCAGGGACAGGGGCCACGAGCAGTACTTC. Using reference TRBV5-6 and TRBJ2-7 for the parts outside the CDR3, the full variable domain is DAGVTQSPTHLIKTRGQQVTLRCSPKSGHDTVSWYQQALGQGPQFIFQYYEEEERQRGNFPDRFSGHQFPNYSSELNVNALLLGDSALYLCASSRDRGHEQYFGPGTRLTVT.